This T cell receptor beta chain is drawn from a study of blood T cell repertoires in COVID-19. About the research overall: COVID-19 samples from acute and convalescent phases originated in the United States, Italy and Spain. Sources were T cells, B-cell-depleted T cells, or PBMCs; the material itself was cDNA or gDNA.

Seattle patients were enrolled during active infection and followed longitudinally. This CDR3 is built from 13 residues. Trimming removed 5 bases from V and 1 base from J, with 5 bases in between. Germline V lookup: CDR1 SGHTA, CDR2 FQGNSA. Original analysis: Cell counts per sample came from amplifying reference gene primers. Here immunoSEQ multiplex PCR was the method, and the copy in TCRdb shows in-frame clones only, minus some. That table is the source of V, J and clone size, and D and trimming were worked out from the DNA. The sample contains about 94,000 clones, about four fifths of which appear only once.

Sequenced sample: peripheral blood. The V and J genes are TRBV7-2 and TRBJ2-2, with D hard to call. The TCR originated in an older man with COVID-19, enrolled during active disease. In DNA form, the CDR3 reads TGTGCCAGCAGCATCAAGAACACCGGGGAGCTGTTTTTT. Protein: CASSIKNTGELFF.